The clone carrying this TCR beta chain has at least ten counts. What it binds is unknown. Constant-region reverse primers amplified full-length variable regions, followed by semi-nested Nested Universal Primer A PCR. One entry per CDR3 protein results from TCRdb running MiXCR on the 5' RACE reads. Among some 40,000 distinct CDR3 sequences listed, about a fifth were seen once. The sorted Tregs were CD4+CD25+CD127-/low cells. This CDR3 has 13 amino acids. V shed 5 bases and J 15 bases; nucleotides not matched to a gene: 12. The germline gives CDR1 MNHEY, CDR2 SMNVEV (reference sequence). Study-level results: Tumor Treg TCRs overlapped most with tumor naive CD4+ cells. Tumor memory CD4+ T cell TCR gene usage was found to cluster with blood and lymph node memory CD4+ cells and with lymph node naive CD4+ cells.

What was sequenced was Tregs sorted from a lymph node. This chain connects TRBV27 to TRBJ2-4; 8 bases line up with TRBD1. The receptor's source is a female donor with breast cancer. CDR3 in DNA: TGTGCCAGCAGTAGGGGGGACAGGCGGTCGTGGTACTTC. Residues: CASSRGDRRSWYF.